This T cell receptor (beta chain) was identified during a study of beta chain features in type 1 diabetes. Looking at the study overall: About 110 million sorted cells were examined across all samples.

With 8 bases removed from V and 0 bases from J, the gap between germline ends came to 16 bases. The CDR3 length is 14 residues. Germline assignment: CDR1 SQVTM and CDR2 ANQGSEA. Reverse transcription of all isolated RNA meant that expressed TCRB transcripts were sequenced. Assay: immunoSEQ multiplex PCR; the TCRdb copy retains only in-frame clones and omits some. In the table there are approximately 380,000 clones, more than 12% of which are singletons. This clone occurred a few times. The clonotype was recovered from a woman younger than 35 in good health. This chain uses TRBV29-1 with TRBJ1-1; D possibly corresponds to TRBD1 (6 bases). Sequenced material: naive CD4+ T cells from blood. The CDR3 reads CSLYHAGVNTEAFF. The CDR3 DNA reads TGCAGCTTATACCACGCAGGGGTGAACACTGAAGCTTTCTTT.